Listed here are 32 T cell receptor beta chains from one sample, sequenced in a study of chemoradiotherapy in HPV16-positive cancers. This table comes from immunoSEQ multiplex PCR, and its TCRdb copy is limited to in-frame clones, with some not included. The sample lists roughly 28,000 clones; roughly 84% were seen once. The sample in question was blood, obtained from a patient who underwent chemoradiotherapy. The origin of the receptors is a human donor with HPV-associated anogenital cancer.

The chain has TRBV7-2 and TRBJ2-2, with D maybe TRBD1 (5 bases). Germline V gene sequence: CDR1 SGHTA, CDR2 FQGNSA. Between the trimmed V and J ends, which lost 5 bases and 0 bases, there was a span of 10 bases. There are 15 residues in the CDR3. The chain's CDR3 is CASSTTEPNTGELFF. In DNA, the CDR3 is TGTGCCAGCAGCACGACAGAACCGAACACCGGGGAGCTGTTTTTT.

The V call is TRBV2, the J call TRBJ2-5; 14 bases are a match to TRBD2. The ends lost 9 bases at V and 4 bases at J; junction bases unmatched: 7. The CDR3 runs 15 residues. Germline V CDR1 and CDR2: SNHLY, FYNNEI. For the CDR3, the DNA is TGTGCCAGTGGACTAGCGGGGGGTGGGGTAGAGACCCAGTACTTC. This encodes CASGLAGGGVETQYF.

The chain uses TRBV11-2 and TRBJ1-6; the D gene is possibly TRBD1 (6 bases). Germline assignment: CDR1 SGHAT and CDR2 FQNNGV. The CDR3 sequence is 14 residues long. V was trimmed by 4 bases and J by 9 bases, leaving 13 bases between them. In DNA form, the CDR3 reads TGTGCCAGCAGCTACGAGGGGGTTAGTTCACCCCTCCACTTT. Residues: CASSYEGVSSPLHF.

This clone showed up just a few times. CDR3 DNA: TGCGCCAGCAGCTGGACCCAGGGGAGGGGTGAGCAGTTCTTC. This codes for CASSWTQGRGEQFF. The J gene is TRBJ2-1, the V gene TRBV5-1; maybe TRBD2 (7 bases). In germline, CDR1 is SGHRS, CDR2 YFSETQ. The CDR3 extends over 14 amino acids. V lost 3 bases, J lost 9 bases, and 16 bases lay in between.

The chain is built from TRBV5-4 and TRBJ2-1; either TRBD1 or TRBD2 may fit D (5 bases each). With 4 bases removed from V and 0 bases from J, the gap between germline ends came to 8 bases. This CDR3 has 14 residues. The germline V gene has CDR1 SGHNT and CDR2 YYREEE (reference sequence). For the CDR3, the DNA is TGTGCCAGCAGCCCAGGGAGCTCCTACAATGAGCAGTTCTTC. It specifies CASSPGSSYNEQFF.

V and J are TRBV11-2 and TRBJ2-5, with D perhaps matching TRBD1 or TRBD2 (5 bases each). V was cut by 6 bases and J by 5 bases, with 16 bases left in between. This CDR3 has 14 residues. Germline CDR1 reads SGHAT; CDR2 reads FQNNGV. The CDR3 sequence: CASSLVGVPETQYF. The CDR3 DNA reads as TGTGCCAGCAGTTTGGTGGGGGTCCCCGAGACCCAGTACTTC.

V is TRBV10-3 and J is TRBJ1-4, with unresolved D. The CDR3 consists of 14 residues. Trimming took off 2 bases at V and 7 bases at J, with 11 bases between the two ends. The germline V gene has CDR1 ENHRY and CDR2 SYGVKD. For the CDR3, the DNA is TGTGCCATCAGTGAGGCCGTTATATTTGAAAAACTGTTTTTT. This codes for CAISEAVIFEKLFF.

This clone came up once. This chain joins TRBV19 and TRBJ1-5, with D perhaps TRBD1 (6 bases). The germline V gene has CDR1 LNHDA and CDR2 SQIVND (reference sequence). The CDR3 spans 14 residues. The V gene lost 3 bases and the J gene lost 5 bases, with 11 bases spanning the gap. The DNA of the CDR3 is TGTGCCAGTAGTATTACAGGGTCTGATCAGCCCCAGCATTTT. Translating gives CASSITGSDQPQHF.

CDR3 loop: CASSIDKGTIGELFF. The CDR3 coding sequence is TGTGCCAGTAGTATAGATAAGGGGACCATCGGGGAGCTGTTTTTT. The V gene is TRBV19, the J gene TRBJ2-2, with D perhaps given as TRBD1 or TRBD2 (5 bases each). Trimming took 0 bases from V and 7 from J, leaving 12 bases between them. The V gene's germline CDR1 is LNHDA and CDR2 SQIVND (reference sequence). This CDR3 comprises 15 residues. The complete variable domain, with remaining parts taken from reference TRBV19 and TRBJ2-2, reads DGGITQSPKYLFRKEGQNVTLSCEQNLNHDAMYWYRQDPGQGLRLIYYSQIVNDFQKGDIAEGYSVSREKKESFPLTVTSAQKNPTAFYLCASSIDKGTIGELFFGEGSRLTVL.

The rearrangement joins TRBV7-8 to TRBJ2-1; D could derive from TRBD1 or TRBD2 (6 bases each). V gave up 5 bases and J gave up 8 bases, with 16 bases separating them. Germline values: CDR1 SGHVS, CDR2 FQNEAQ. The CDR3 covers 14 residues. CDR3 residues: CASSRRGEEDEQFF. The CDR3 DNA follows: TGTGCCAGCAGCCGGAGGGGGGAGGAGGATGAGCAGTTCTTC. Drawing the rest from reference TRBV7-8 and TRBJ2-1, the complete variable domain is GAGVSQSPRYKVAKRGQDVALRCDPISGHVSLFWYQQALGQGPEFLTYFQNEAQLDKSGLPSDRFFAERPEGSVSTLKIQRTQQEDSAVYLCASSRRGEEDEQFFGPGTRLTVL.

The chain has TRBV5-1 and TRBJ1-6; TRBD1 matches at 8 bases. CDR1 and CDR2 (germline): SGHRS, YFSETQ. The CDR3 length is 15 residues. V was pared by 4 bases and J by 4 bases, with 4 bases of the junction left unmatched. The CDR3 nucleotides read TGCGCCAGCAGCGATGGACAGGGATATAATTCACCCCTCCACTTT. Its protein is CASSDGQGYNSPLHF.

This clone was seen just once. The chain has TRBV29-1 and TRBJ1-2; a possible D gene is TRBD1 (5 bases). Germline V gene lookup returns CDR1 SQVTM and CDR2 ANQGSEA. Between the trimmed V and J ends, which lost 4 bases and 3 bases, there was a span of 12 bases. The CDR3 loop spans 13 amino acids. The CDR3, as DNA: TGCAGCGTTGGGAGGGGCGCCGACTATGGCTACACCTTC. Translating it yields CSVGRGADYGYTF.

This sequence joins TRBV7-2 and TRBJ2-3; 9 bases are shared with TRBD2. The germline V gene encodes CDR1 SGHTA and CDR2 FQGNSA. V trimming: 1 base; J trimming: 1 base; junction bases outside the gene matches: 3. The CDR3 is 16 residues long. This chain's CDR3 is CASSLVRTSGTDTQYF. The CDR3 nucleotides are TGTGCCAGCAGCTTAGTACGGACTAGCGGCACAGATACGCAGTATTTT.

The chain carries TRBV29-1 and TRBJ2-3; the match to TRBD2 covers 7 bases. Trimming cost V 2 bases and J 11 bases; bases outside gene matches: 10. Germline CDR1 reads SQVTM; CDR2 reads ANQGSEA. The CDR3 has 13 amino acids. The CDR3 DNA follows: TGCAGCGTTGAACTAGCGGCGGTCGTTATGCAGTATTTT. This codes for CSVELAAVVMQYF.

V and J are TRBV29-1 and TRBJ2-7; D unclear. Germline CDR1 and CDR2: SQVTM and ANQGSEA. The CDR3 totals 12 residues. The V gene lost 5 bases and the J gene lost 0 bases, with 8 bases spanning the gap. The CDR3 DNA is TGCAGCGTTCGCTCTCACTCCTACGAGCAGTACTTC. Amino acid sequence: CSVRSHSYEQYF.

The chain is built from TRBV2 and TRBJ2-3; TRBD2 is a possible D gene (5 bases). V was shortened by 6 bases and J by 2 bases, with 12 bases between the two germline ends. There are 14 residues in the CDR3. CDR1 and CDR2 from the germline V gene are SNHLY and FYNNEI. CDR3 residues: CASRRLQSTDTQYF. The CDR3 DNA sequence: TGTGCCAGCAGGAGACTACAATCCACAGATACGCAGTATTTT.

The chain combines TRBV6-1 with TRBJ1-2, with 7 nucleotides matching TRBD1. This CDR3 region has 14 residues. With V trimmed by 4 bases and J by 4 bases, 6 bases remained unmatched. Germline V lookup: CDR1 MNHNS, CDR2 SASEGT. This chain's CDR3 is CASSARDRLYGYTF. Here the CDR3 DNA reads TGTGCCAGCAGTGCCCGGGACAGACTCTATGGCTACACCTTC.

The table lists this clone with a count of one. V gene TRBV5-1 combines with J gene TRBJ2-1; D remains unclear. CDR1 is SGHRS and CDR2 is YFSETQ in the germline V gene. CDR3 length: 13 residues. Between the trimmed V and J ends, which lost 6 bases and 8 bases, there was a span of 15 bases. The CDR3: CASKRAGSDEQFF. The CDR3 coding sequence is TGCGCCAGCAAACGCGCTGGATCCGATGAGCAGTTCTTC.

This chain connects TRBV6-6 to TRBJ1-2, with a possible D match to TRBD1 (6 bases). Deletions cut 6 bases from V and 4 bases from J, with 9 bases between. Germline V gives CDR1 MNHNY, CDR2 SVGAGI (reference sequence). The CDR3 is 12 amino acids. The CDR3 loop is CASSGGVYGYTF. CDR3 nucleotide sequence: TGTGCCAGCAGCGGGGGCGTCTATGGCTACACCTTC.

J is TRBJ2-7 and V is TRBV19; 12 bases fit TRBD1. The CDR3 extends over 13 amino acids. The junction had 5 bases not matched to a gene; V was cut back by 9 bases and J by 5 bases. Germline V CDR1 and CDR2: LNHDA, SQIVND (reference sequence). This CDR3 is CASRDRGRNEQYF. In nucleotides, the CDR3 is TGTGCCAGCCGGGACAGGGGGCGAAACGAGCAGTACTTC.

This clone was seen only a few times. The CDR3 DNA follows: TGTGCCAGCAGACCTGACAGGACCAATCAGCCCCAGCATTTT. As protein: CASRPDRTNQPQHF. The chain couples TRBV6-5 to TRBJ1-5; weak D call: TRBD1 (6 bases). V shed 6 bases and J shed 3 bases, with 12 bases lying between them. This CDR3 comprises 14 residues. CDR1 MNHEY and CDR2 SVGAGI come from the germline V gene.

The chain is built from TRBV7-9 and TRBJ2-4; D gene unclear. Germline V gives CDR1 SEHNR, CDR2 FQNEAQ (reference sequence). The CDR3 is made up of 11 amino acids. V was cut by 1 base and J by 9 bases, with 4 bases left in between. DNA for the CDR3: TGTGCCAGCAGCTTAGAAGTCATTCAGTACTTC. Its translation is CASSLEVIQYF.

The rearrangement links TRBV19 to TRBJ2-2; either TRBD1 or TRBD2 may supply D (5 bases each). Germline values: CDR1 LNHDA, CDR2 SQIVND (reference sequence). The length of the CDR3 is 16 residues. The V end was cut by 9 bases, the J end by 2 bases, with 19 bases between. CDR3 residues: CASIPKGRRNTGELFF. CDR3 DNA: TGTGCCAGCATCCCCAAGGGACGGCGAAACACCGGGGAGCTGTTTTTT.

The genes are TRBV6-5 and TRBJ2-1; TRBD2 matches 10 bases. The germline gives CDR1 MNHEY, CDR2 SVGAGI. V was clipped by 6 bases and J by 5 bases; unmatched bases: 7. This CDR3 is built from 15 residues. The CDR3 DNA reads as TGTGCCAGCAGACGCTCTAGCGGGGGTAACAATGAGCAGTTCTTC. Protein: CASRRSSGGNNEQFF.

The chain links TRBV5-1 to TRBJ2-1; 8 bases are shared with TRBD2. V shed 0 bases and J 1 base; nucleotides not matched to a gene: 3. This CDR3 spans 16 amino acids. Germline CDR1 SGHRS, CDR2 YFSETQ. CDR3 sequence (DNA): TGCGCCAGCAGCTTGGTATTAGCGGGGTCCTACAATGAGCAGTTCTTC. This codes for CASSLVLAGSYNEQFF. Filled out from reference TRBV5-1 and TRBJ2-1, the complete variable domain reads KAGVTQTPRYLIKTRGQQVTLSCSPISGHRSVSWYQQTPGQGLQFLFEYFSETQRNKGNFPGRFSGRQFSNSRSEMNVSTLELGDSALYLCASSLVLAGSYNEQFFGPGTRLTVL.

The V call is TRBV11-3, the J call TRBJ2-1; D remains ambiguous. This CDR3 is 13 amino acids long. Germline CDR1 reads SGHNT; CDR2 reads YENEEA. With 5 bases removed from V and 5 bases from J, the gap between germline ends came to 10 bases. The CDR3 loop reads CASSEVGHNEQFF. The CDR3 DNA reads as TGTGCCAGCAGCGAAGTGGGTCACAATGAGCAGTTCTTC.

This sequence joins TRBV30 and TRBJ2-7; D tentatively fits TRBD1 or TRBD2 (5 bases each). V gave up 5 bases and J gave up 1 base, with 15 bases separating them. Germline CDR1 is GTSNPN and CDR2 is SVGIG (reference sequence). The CDR3 is 14 amino acids. This CDR3 reads CAWGPGRRSYEQYF. DNA of the CDR3: TGTGCCTGGGGGCCGGGACGGCGATCCTACGAGCAGTACTTC.

The CDR3 is CASSGRQGNTEAFF. CDR3 DNA sequence: TGTGCCAGCAGTGGACGGCAGGGGAACACTGAAGCTTTCTTT. The chain combines TRBV2 with TRBJ1-1; possibly TRBD1 for D (5 bases). The germline V gene has CDR1 SNHLY and CDR2 FYNNEI. Trimming took off 4 bases at V and 1 base at J, with 10 bases between the two ends. The length of the CDR3 is 14 residues.

The chain employs TRBV10-3 and TRBJ1-2; D is unclear. The CDR3 loop spans 14 amino acids. V was cut by 2 bases and J by 4 bases, with 11 bases left in between. Germline V CDR1 and CDR2: ENHRY, SYGVKD. CDR3 DNA sequence: TGTGCCATCAGTGAGGAGGGTGTGGGCTATGGCTACACCTTC. Protein sequence: CAISEEGVGYGYTF.

This sequence joins TRBV19 and TRBJ1-1; the D gene is possibly TRBD1 (6 bases). Looked up from germline, CDR1 is LNHDA and CDR2 is SQIVND (reference sequence). The V and J ends lost 6 bases and 5 bases respectively, with 10 bases between them. The CDR3 runs to 12 residues. The CDR3 loop is CASSWGQTEAFF. CDR3 DNA sequence: TGTGCCAGTAGCTGGGGGCAAACTGAAGCTTTCTTT. The full variable domain, in which reference TRBV19 and TRBJ1-1 provide the parts outside the CDR3, is DGGITQSPKYLFRKEGQNVTLSCEQNLNHDAMYWYRQDPGQGLRLIYYSQIVNDFQKGDIAEGYSVSREKKESFPLTVTSAQKNPTAFYLCASSWGQTEAFFGQGTRLTVV.

This clone was observed a handful of times. The gene calls are TRBV27 and TRBJ1-2; a weak D match, TRBD1 (6 bases). Germline V gives CDR1 MNHEY, CDR2 SMNVEV (reference sequence). Trimming shortened V by 5 bases and J by 8 bases, and 12 bases separated the two germline ends. The CDR3 loop spans 12 amino acids. CDR3 in amino acids: CASSTTGNGYTF. CDR3 DNA: TGTGCCAGCAGTACTACAGGGAACGGCTACACCTTC.

This rearrangement joins TRBV6-1 to TRBJ2-7, with no clear D. The CDR3 length is 11 residues. V was pared by 3 bases and J by 3 bases, with 3 bases between. Looked up from germline, CDR1 is MNHNS and CDR2 is SASEGT. The DNA for the CDR3 is TGTGCCAGCAGTGAGATCTACGAGCAGTACTTC. Translating gives CASSEIYEQYF.